Listed below are T cell receptor beta chains from one sample, sequenced in a study of CD8+CD57+ T cells in acquired aplastic anemia. TCRdb analysed the reads with MiXCR anew, one entry per CDR3 protein. This sample has roughly 160,000 distinct CDR3 sequences, with under 75% found just once. Input material: sorted CD4+, CD8+, or CD8+CD57+ T cells (not recorded which) from PBMCs. The source is a human donor in good health. The CDR3 runs from the conserved cysteine through the conserved F or W. D genes are given only for firm matches. Clone size is given for some rows only: seen once, a few or many times, or a class if the clone is expanded.

.	TRBV5-5	TRBJ2-5	many	CASSSQGPETQYF	TGTGCCAGCAGCTCACAGGGTCCAGAGACCCAGTACTTC
TRBD2	TRBV7-2	TRBJ2-5	.	CASRGAGGQETQYF	TGTGCCAGCCGGGGGGCGGGGGGGCAGGAGACCCAGTACTTC
TRBD2	TRBV7-6	TRBJ2-3	.	CASSLGRGADTQYF	TGTGCCAGCAGCTTAGGTCGGGGGGCAGATACGCAGTATTTT
TRBD2	TRBV10-3	TRBJ2-3	.	CAISRSGGTDTQYF	TGTGCCATCAGTAGAAGCGGGGGCACAGATACGCAGTATTTT
.	TRBV11-2	TRBJ2-1	many	CASSYGISVQFF	TGTGCCAGCAGCTACGGAATATCGGTACAGTTCTTC
.	TRBV10-1	TRBJ2-2	.	CASSEGTGGELFF	TGCGCCAGCAGTGAAGGGACCGGCGGGGAGCTGTTTTTT
.	TRBV7-8	TRBJ2-7	few	CASSLGTPYEQYF	TGTGCCAGCAGCCTAGGGACACCCTACGAGCAGTACTTC
.	TRBV6-4	TRBJ1-1	.	CASSDSCESEAFF	TGTGCCAGCAGTGACTCTTGTGAAAGTGAAGCTTTCTTT
TRBD1	TRBV10-1	TRBJ2-5	.	CASSEGKTGGWQETQYF	TGCGCCAGCAGTGAGGGAAAGACAGGGGGCTGGCAAGAGACCCAGTACTTC
TRBD1	TRBV2	TRBJ2-2	.	CATRDRGATRELFF	TGTGCCACCAGGGACAGGGGGGCGACCAGGGAGCTGTTTTTT
.	TRBV15	TRBJ2-2	.	CATSRDEQGWAGELFF	TGTGCCACCAGCAGAGATGAGCAGGGGTGGGCCGGGGAGCTGTTTTTT
TRBD1	TRBV30	TRBJ1-5	.	CAWEGQGIGQPQHF	TGTGCCTGGGAAGGACAGGGGATTGGTCAGCCCCAGCATTTT
TRBD2	TRBV5-4	TRBJ2-2	many	CASSPRTSAAGELFF	TGTGCCAGCAGCCCCCGGACTAGCGCCGCCGGGGAGCTGTTTTTT
.	TRBV7-9	TRBJ1-2	.	CASSPLSYGYTF	TGTGCCAGCAGCCCCCTTAGCTATGGCTACACCTTC
TRBD1	TRBV6-5	TRBJ2-2	many	CASSEPPGQGDTGELFF	TGTGCCAGCAGTGAACCACCGGGACAGGGGGACACCGGGGAGCTGTTTTTT
.	TRBV7-9	TRBJ2-7	.	CASSATGTFDEQYF	TGTGCCAGCAGCGCTACCGGGACATTCGACGAGCAGTACTTC
.	TRBV7-3	TRBJ2-2	.	CASSVQGQNTGELFF	TGTGCCAGCAGCGTGCAGGGACAGAACACCGGGGAGCTGTTTTTT
TRBD2	TRBV24-1	TRBJ2-2	.	CATSDNSGRAYGELFF	TGTGCCACCAGTGACAATAGCGGGAGGGCCTACGGGGAGCTGTTTTTT
TRBD2	TRBV2	TRBJ2-1	.	CASSEALLGLADNEQFF	TGTGCCAGCAGTGAAGCGCTATTGGGACTAGCGGACAATGAGCAGTTCTTC
.	TRBV29-1	TRBJ2-1	many	CRDRRGEQFF	TGCAGGGACCGCCGGGGTGAGCAGTTCTTC
TRBD1	TRBV3-1	TRBJ1-4	few	CASSQGTGGTEKLFF	TGTGCCAGCAGCCAAGGTACAGGGGGGACCGAAAAACTGTTTTTT
.	TRBV15	TRBJ2-1	.	CATSSLRGNEQFF	TGTGCCACCAGCAGCTTACGGGGAAATGAGCAGTTCTTC
.	TRBV2	TRBJ1-6	.	CASKPTTGLNNSPLHF	TGTGCCAGCAAACCTACAACTGGACTCAATAATTCACCCCTCCACTTT
.	TRBV15	TRBJ1-2	.	CATSTRTSGYGYTF	TGTGCCACCAGCACACGGACGTCTGGGTATGGCTACACCTTC
TRBD2	TRBV24-1	TRBJ2-3	.	CATSDLSGGVGTDTQYF	TGTGCCACCAGTGATTTGAGTGGGGGGGTTGGCACAGATACGCAGTATTTT
TRBD1	TRBV7-8	TRBJ1-2	once	CASRQTGGEGYGYTF	TGTGCCAGCAGACAAACAGGGGGCGAGGGCTATGGCTACACCTTC
.	TRBV5-5	TRBJ2-1	many	CASSLTGPYNEQFF	TGTGCCAGCAGCCTTACCGGGCCATACAATGAGCAGTTCTTC
.	TRBV12-3/TRBV12-4	TRBJ2-1	.	CASSSTLNEQFF	TGTGCCAGCAGTTCGACTCTTAATGAGCAGTTCTTC
.	TRBV5-1	TRBJ2-5	.	CASSLTGLQETQYF	TGCGCCAGCAGCTTGACGGGCTTACAAGAGACCCAGTACTTC
TRBD2	TRBV5-1	TRBJ2-3	.	CASSLVGSGGPNEQYF	TGTGCCAGCAGCTTAGTGGGTAGCGGGGGGCCCAATGAGCAGTATTTT
TRBD1	TRBV19	TRBJ2-5	once	CASRKTGGPETQYF	TGTGCCAGTAGGAAGACAGGGGGCCCGGAGACCCAGTACTTC
.	TRBV3-1	TRBJ1-1	many	CASSQVERNTEAFF	TGTGCCAGCAGCCAAGTTGAAAGGAACACTGAAGCTTTCTTT
.	TRBV7-2	TRBJ1-6	once	CASSLDVFSPLHF	TGTGCCAGCAGCTTAGATGTGTTTTCACCCCTCCACTTT
.	TRBV3-1	TRBJ1-2	few	CASSQDLGGNYGYTF	TGTGCCAGCAGCCAAGATCTAGGGGGGAACTATGGCTACACCTTC
TRBD2	TRBV20-1	TRBJ2-7	many	CSARPGTSLGEQYF	TGCAGTGCGCGCCCGGGGACTAGCCTAGGCGAGCAGTACTTC
.	TRBV24-1	TRBJ2-1	.	CATSDEPYNEQFF	TGTGCCACCAGTGATGAACCCTACAATGAGCAGTTCTTC
TRBD2	TRBV7-3	TRBJ2-3	.	CASSLNGREGDTQYF	TGTGCCAGCAGCTTAAATGGGCGGGAGGGGGATACGCAGTATTTT
.	TRBV25-1	TRBJ2-2	many	CASSPTDANTGELFF	TGTGCCAGCAGTCCGACGGACGCGAACACCGGGGAGCTGTTTTTT
.	TRBV7-3	TRBJ2-3	.	CASSLGPGFLNTDTQYF	TGTGCCAGCAGCCTAGGCCCGGGTTTCTTAAACACAGATACGCAGTATTTT
.	TRBV20-1	TRBJ2-1	few	CSASSNEQFF	TGCAGTGCTAGTTCCAATGAGCAGTTCTTC
TRBD2	TRBV15	TRBJ2-3	many	CATSRFGLAGGTTDTQYF	TGTGCCACCAGCAGATTTGGACTAGCGGGAGGCACCACAGATACGCAGTATTTT
.	TRBV7-9	TRBJ2-5	.	CASSISWGEETQYF	TGTGCCAGCAGTATCTCCTGGGGGGAGGAGACCCAGTACTTC
TRBD2	TRBV7-2	TRBJ2-3	many	CASSSLAGAPDTQYF	TGTGCCAGCAGCTCTCTAGCGGGAGCGCCAGATACGCAGTATTTT
TRBD1	TRBV10-3	TRBJ1-1	.	CAISDTGDTEAFF	TGTGCCATCAGTGACACAGGGGACACTGAAGCTTTCTTT
TRBD1	TRBV2	TRBJ1-1	once	CASSVTGQGGFAFF	TGTGCCAGCAGTGTAACGGGACAGGGGGGATTTGCTTTCTTT
.	TRBV2	TRBJ2-7	.	CAGGQGAYEQYF	TGTGCCGGGGGGCAGGGCGCCTACGAGCAGTACTTC
.	TRBV9	TRBJ2-2	.	CASSESRGSYTGELFF	TGTGCCAGCAGCGAATCCCGGGGGAGCTACACCGGGGAGCTGTTTTTT
TRBD1	TRBV14	TRBJ2-3	.	CASSLRQGTHTQYF	TGTGCCAGCAGCCTAAGACAGGGTACGCATACGCAGTATTTT
.	TRBV7-9	TRBJ2-4	few	CASSLGWGGIRYF	TGTGCCAGCAGCTTGGGGTGGGGTGGCATTCGGTACTTC
TRBD1	TRBV15	TRBJ1-1	.	CATSRDDRVTEAFF	TGTGCCACCAGCAGGGACGACAGGGTCACTGAAGCTTTCTTT
TRBD1	TRBV6-1	TRBJ2-2	many	CASSGGQGARFGGELFF	TGTGCCAGCAGTGGAGGACAGGGGGCGCGGTTTGGCGGGGAGCTGTTTTTT
TRBD2	TRBV7-9	TRBJ2-2	.	CASSLLAGVSGTGELFF	TGTGCCAGCAGCTTACTAGCGGGAGTATCGGGCACCGGGGAGCTGTTTTTT
.	TRBV27	TRBJ2-5	once	CASSLGRDAQETQYF	TGTGCCAGCAGTTTAGGCCGGGACGCGCAAGAGACCCAGTACTTC
.	TRBV29-1	TRBJ1-1	.	CSVAQVNTEAFF	TGCAGCGTCGCCCAAGTGAACACTGAAGCTTTCTTT
.	TRBV5-1	TRBJ2-2	many	CASSGTGELFF	TGCGCCAGCAGCGGTACCGGGGAGCTGTTTTTT
TRBD1	TRBV20-1	TRBJ2-7	.	CSARETGTGYYEQYF	TGCAGTGCTAGAGAAACGGGGACAGGGTACTACGAGCAGTACTTC
.	TRBV19	TRBJ1-2	.	CASTLGNGYTF	TGTGCCAGTACGCTGGGAAATGGCTACACCTTC
.	TRBV6-6	TRBJ2-1	.	CASSYSSSWGRQQFF	TGTGCCAGCAGTTACTCGAGTAGCTGGGGGAGACAACAGTTCTTC
TRBD1	TRBV29-1	TRBJ2-1	.	CSVEDTGGVRNEQFF	TGCAGCGTTGAGGATACAGGGGGCGTCAGGAATGAGCAGTTCTTC